These 23 T cell receptor beta chains originate from one sample sequenced in a study of yellow fever vaccine responses in identical twins. TCRdb re-called the RT-PCR reads with MiXCR, one entry per CDR3 protein. This table has almost 9,000 distinct CDR3 sequences, approximately 80% appearing once. The specimen comprised T cells from blood (PBMCs), unsorted or a sorted subset (not recorded which), sampled before or after yellow fever vaccination (not recorded which). The receptors stem from a woman in her late teens or twenties who received the yellow fever vaccine.

This rearrangement joins TRBV13 to TRBJ2-7; 12 bases fit TRBD2. Germline CDR1 and CDR2: PRHDT and FYEKMQ (reference sequence). The CDR3 runs 15 residues. With V trimmed by 5 bases and J by 2 bases, 4 bases remained unmatched. The CDR3 loop reads CASSRTSGTTYEQYF. As DNA, the CDR3 is TGTGCCAGCAGCCGGACTAGCGGGACCACCTACGAGCAGTACTTC.

V is TRBV2 and J is TRBJ1-2; no definite D call. V lost 2 bases to trimming and J lost 7 bases, with 14 bases between them. This CDR3 spans 14 amino acids. CDR1 and CDR2 (germline): SNHLY, FYNNEI. In DNA form, the CDR3 reads TGTGCCAGCAGTGAATCGCGAGGGCGCGGTGGCTACACCTTC. This translates into CASSESRGRGGYTF.

The rearrangement joins TRBV13 to TRBJ2-7; 10 nucleotides agree with TRBD2. This CDR3 contains 14 residues. V was clipped by 5 bases and J by 3 bases; unmatched bases: 4. Germline assignment: CDR1 PRHDT and CDR2 FYEKMQ (reference sequence). Here the CDR3 DNA reads TGTGCCAGCAGCCCAGGGACTAGCGACTACGAGCAGTACTTC. Protein product: CASSPGTSDYEQYF.

The chain recombines TRBV29-1 with TRBJ1-5; D not certain. The CDR3 is made up of 16 amino acids. Germline V gives CDR1 SQVTM, CDR2 ANQGSEA. Trimming pared 8 bases from V and 0 bases from J, leaving 20 bases between. CDR3 nucleotides: TGCAGCCCCTTGGGTGGGCAGATCGATAGCAATCAGCCCCAGCATTTT. Translating it yields CSPLGGQIDSNQPQHF.

The table lists this clonotype with a few counts. This chain connects TRBV6-1 to TRBJ1-5; maybe TRBD1 (5 bases). CDR1 MNHNS and CDR2 SASEGT come from the germline V gene. This CDR3 has 13 amino acids. V was shortened by 8 bases and J by 0 bases, with 8 bases between the two germline ends. CDR3 protein: CASGGDSNQPQHF. CDR3 nucleotides: TGTGCCAGCGGGGGGGATAGCAATCAGCCCCAGCATTTT.

The chain carries TRBV11-1 and TRBJ2-7; D is unclear. CDR1 is SGHAT, CDR2 FQDESV, per germline (reference sequence). CDR3 size: 14 residues. Trimming took 2 bases from V and 0 from J, leaving 8 bases between them. The CDR3 protein is CASSLSDGSYEQYF. The CDR3 nucleotides are TGTGCCAGCAGCTTATCGGACGGCTCCTACGAGCAGTACTTC.

On this clonotype itself: At one end, the junction sequence differs from germline, possibly due to a read error. The rearrangement joins TRBV29-1 to TRBJ2-2; TRBD2 might be the D (5 bases). CDR1 and CDR2 from the germline V gene are SQVTM and ANQGSEA. The CDR3 consists of 11 residues. CDR3: CSVLNTGKLFF. CDR3 nucleotides: TGCAGCGTTTTAAACACCGGGAAGCTGTTTTTT.

The V call is TRBV13, the J call TRBJ2-3, with 11 positions matching TRBD2. CDR3 length equals 15 residues. The V gene's germline CDR1 is PRHDT and CDR2 FYEKMQ (reference sequence). Losses at the gene ends were 5 bases for V and 4 bases for J; bases not matched to a gene: 5. The CDR3 bases are TGTGCCAGCAGCCCTACGGGACTAGCGGCAGATACGCAGTATTTT. Amino acids: CASSPTGLAADTQYF.

DNA for the CDR3: TGCAGCGTTGAAGGGATAGCGGGAACTACGCAGTATTTT. Protein sequence: CSVEGIAGTTQYF. The chain has TRBV29-1 and TRBJ2-3; 8 bases are a match to TRBD2. The CDR3 contains 13 residues. CDR1 is SQVTM, CDR2 ANQGSEA, per germline. The trim removed 1 base at V and 8 bases at J, leaving 5 bases unmatched.

V usage is TRBV18 and J usage is TRBJ2-3, with D maybe TRBD2 (6 bases). The germline V and J ends were trimmed by 3 bases and 6 bases, with 10 bases remaining between them. The CDR3 is 13 amino acids. Germline values: CDR1 KGHSH, CDR2 LQKENI. This chain's CDR3 is CASSPSRGDTQYF. CDR3 nucleotide sequence: TGTGCCAGCTCACCTTCACGGGGGGATACGCAGTATTTT.

This clonotype has only a few counts. CDR3 coding DNA: TGCAGTGCTCACCTACAGGGCTACAATGAGCAGTTCTTC. Translated, it gives CSAHLQGYNEQFF. The V call is TRBV20-1, the J call TRBJ2-1, with D perhaps TRBD1 (6 bases). Germline V lookup: CDR1 DFQATT, CDR2 SNEGSKA (reference sequence). The CDR3 runs 13 residues. The ends were cut back, 5 bases at V and 3 bases at J, with 11 bases in the middle.

This chain joins TRBV29-1 and TRBJ1-2; 7 positions agree with TRBD1. CDR1 and CDR2 from the germline V gene are SQVTM and ANQGSEA. This CDR3 spans 13 amino acids. The trim removed 6 bases at V and 3 bases at J, leaving 7 bases unmatched. CDR3 nucleotide sequence: TGCAGCGTCCAGGGGGGTTCGCACTATGGCTACACCTTC. Residues: CSVQGGSHYGYTF.

The chain has TRBV5-1 and TRBJ2-3; D uncertain. The germline CDR1 and CDR2 sequences are SGHRS and YFSETQ. The CDR3 has 15 amino acids. Trimming left V 0 bases short and J 1 base short, with 9 bases between. CDR3 sequence: CASSLELDRTDTQYF. The CDR3 DNA reads TGCGCCAGCAGCTTGGAGTTGGACCGCACAGATACGCAGTATTTT.

The gene calls are TRBV5-1 and TRBJ2-5; D is unresolved. The CDR3 runs to 14 residues. Per germline, CDR1 SGHRS and CDR2 YFSETQ. V was pared by 0 bases and J by 2 bases, with 8 bases between. CDR3: CASSLGAGQETQYF. The CDR3 region has the DNA TGCGCCAGCAGCTTGGGTGCAGGACAAGAGACCCAGTACTTC.

The chain joins TRBV19 to TRBJ2-7, with 9 bases matching TRBD1. Germline-derived CDR1 and CDR2 are LNHDA and SQIVND (reference sequence). The CDR3 sequence is 14 residues long. J gave up 4 bases and V 3 bases, and 4 bases lay outside the gene matches. CDR3 region: CASSMWDRAYEQYF. The CDR3 DNA follows: TGTGCCAGTAGTATGTGGGACAGGGCGTACGAGCAGTACTTC.

The chain joins TRBV19 to TRBJ2-7, with a possible D match to TRBD1 (6 bases). This CDR3 contains 11 residues. Germline V CDR1 and CDR2: LNHDA, SQIVND (reference sequence). With 3 bases removed from V and 9 bases from J, the gap between germline ends came to 9 bases. For the CDR3, the DNA is TGTGCCAGTAGTATCCCGACAGGGCAGTACGTC. This gives the protein CASSIPTGQYV.

The V call is TRBV3-1, the J call TRBJ2-3; a weak D match, TRBD2 (6 bases). The ends were cut back, 1 base at V and 0 bases at J, with 11 bases in the middle. Germline CDR1 is LGHDT and CDR2 is YNNKEL (reference sequence). The CDR3 totals 16 residues. CDR3 sequence: CASSQAWGTSTDTQYF. The CDR3 coding sequence is TGTGCCAGCAGCCAAGCCTGGGGGACTAGCACAGATACGCAGTATTTT.

The V and J genes are TRBV10-1 and TRBJ1-2, with D unresolved. Per the germline V gene, CDR1 is WNHNN and CDR2 is SYGVQD (reference sequence). The CDR3 runs 14 residues. V shed 0 bases and J shed 2 bases, with 7 bases lying between them. The CDR3 region is CASSESGSNYGYTF. DNA of the CDR3: TGCGCCAGCAGTGAGTCCGGCTCGAACTATGGCTACACCTTC.

This chain links TRBV7-9 with TRBJ2-6; the D is unclear. The germline V gene has CDR1 SEHNR and CDR2 FQNEAQ (reference sequence). This CDR3 is built from 13 residues. V was clipped by 3 bases and J by 4 bases, with 4 bases between them. CDR3 in DNA: TGTGCCAGCAGCTTTGCCGGGGCCAACGTCCTGACTTTC. It specifies CASSFAGANVLTF.

This clonotype was observed a few times. The V and J genes are TRBV28 and TRBJ2-3, with D unresolved. V was shortened by 5 bases and J by 2 bases, with 2 bases between the two germline ends. CDR1 and CDR2 from the germline V gene are MDHEN and SYDVKM. This CDR3 region has 11 residues. The CDR3 region is CASSNTDTQYF. CDR3 sequence (DNA): TGTGCCAGCAGTAACACAGATACGCAGTATTTT. Variable domain in full (rest from reference TRBV28 and TRBJ2-3): DVKVTQSSRYLVKRTGEKVFLECVQDMDHENMFWYRQDPGLGLRLIYFSYDVKMKEKGDIPEGYSVSREKKERFSLILESASTNQTSMYLCASSNTDTQYFGPGTRLTVL.

J is TRBJ2-7 and V is TRBV14; maybe TRBD1 (5 bases). The CDR3 covers 14 residues. Per the germline V gene, CDR1 is SGHDN and CDR2 is FVKESK. CDR3 amino acids: CASSQDSSFWQQYV. The CDR3 DNA sequence: TGTGCCAGCAGTCAAGACAGTTCCTTCTGGCAGCAGTACGTC.

The chain joins TRBV12-3 or TRBV12-4 to TRBJ2-7; D uncertain. V was cut by 4 bases and J by 0 bases, with 7 bases left in between. The CDR3 is 13 residues long. The CDR3 nucleotides are TGTGCCAGCAGTTGGACCAGCTCCTACGAGCAGTACTTC. Residues: CASSWTSSYEQYF.

This chain joins TRBV11-3 and TRBJ2-3; 7 bases are a match to TRBD2. The CDR3 consists of 15 residues. The trim removed 1 base at V and 6 bases at J, leaving 7 bases unmatched. CDR1 and CDR2 from the germline V gene are SGHNT and YENEEA. CDR3: CASSLAGGTQDTQYF. DNA of the CDR3: TGTGCCAGCAGCTTAGCGGGGGGTACACAGGATACGCAGTATTTT. The whole variable domain, remainder taken from reference TRBV11-3 and TRBJ2-3, is EAGVVQSPRYKIIEKKQPVAFWCNPISGHNTLYWYLQNLGQGPELLIRYENEEAVDDSQLPKDRFSAERLKGVDSTLKIQPAELGDSAVYLCASSLAGGTQDTQYFGPGTRLTVL.